A single sample gave rise to the 10 T cell receptor beta chains below, sequenced in a study of cytomegalovirus exposure and HLA in healthy donors. It was with 60 Vbeta and 13 Jbeta primers that the PCR ran. Some clones are missing from TCRdb's copy, which holds only in-frame ones; the method was immunoSEQ multiplex PCR. The sample has some 80,000 clones, 75% to 85% seen once. Sample: PBMCs. All receptors come from a man aged 35-49 years in good health and CMV-seronegative.

The chain combines TRBV19 with TRBJ2-1; 7 bases map to TRBD2. V was pared by 5 bases and J by 6 bases, with 10 bases of the junction left unmatched. The CDR3 length is 15 residues. Germline assignment: CDR1 LNHDA and CDR2 SQIVND (reference sequence). This CDR3 is CASSFSGYGSNEQFF. For the CDR3, the DNA is TGTGCCAGTAGTTTTAGCGGGTACGGGAGCAATGAGCAGTTCTTC.

This chain uses TRBV9 with TRBJ2-5, with a tentative D call TRBD2 (6 bases). The CDR3 sequence is 15 residues long. V lost 1 base, J lost 2 bases, and 12 bases lay in between. Germline CDR1 SGDLS, CDR2 YYNGEE. The CDR3 here is CASSVWAGLQETQYF. In nucleotides, the CDR3 is TGTGCCAGCAGCGTATGGGCGGGATTGCAAGAGACCCAGTACTTC.

The chain uses TRBV30 and TRBJ2-5; a weak D match, TRBD1 (5 bases). The DNA end favors TRBJ2-7, so the J call may be wrong. The CDR3 covers 11 residues. The germline V gene encodes CDR1 GTSNPN and CDR2 SVGIG (reference sequence). The CDR3 spells CAWDRGYEQYF. The CDR3 region has the DNA TGTGCCTGGGACAGAGGCTACGAGCAGTACTTC.

V is TRBV6-1 and J is TRBJ1-2, with TRBD1 identical over 8 bases. V was clipped by 4 bases and J by 0 bases; unmatched bases: 7. Germline CDR1 is MNHNS and CDR2 is SASEGT. The CDR3 extends over 16 amino acids. The CDR3 coding sequence is TGTGCCAGCAGTGCCCGCCCGGACAGGGCTAACTATGGCTACACCTTC. Amino acid sequence: CASSARPDRANYGYTF.

This chain joins TRBV28 and TRBJ2-5; TRBD2 might be the D (5 bases). Germline V gene data show CDR1 as MDHEN and CDR2 as SYDVKM. The CDR3 consists of 18 residues. V lost 1 base and J lost 4, with 22 bases in between. This CDR3 is CASSLLAQGGRRGETQYF. The CDR3, as DNA: TGTGCCAGCAGTTTATTAGCCCAAGGAGGACGAAGAGGAGAGACCCAGTACTTC.

The chain joins TRBV6-1 to TRBJ1-1, with 7 bases identical to TRBD1. Germline CDR1 MNHNS, CDR2 SASEGT. V lost 5 bases, J lost 10 bases, and 16 bases stayed unmatched. This CDR3 contains 15 residues. DNA of the CDR3: TGTGCCAGCAGTATACCCGGGACAGTTCTTTTTGCAGCTTTCTTT. This gives the protein CASSIPGTVLFAAFF.

In this sample, this clone turned up a few times. This chain links TRBV27 with TRBJ1-4; 7 bases fit TRBD1. The V gene's germline CDR1 is MNHEY and CDR2 SMNVEV (reference sequence). The CDR3 sequence is 15 residues long. V shed 2 bases, J shed 2 bases, and the junction held 2 bases outside the gene matches. The CDR3 is CASSLNRGTNEKLFF. Here the CDR3 DNA reads TGTGCCAGCAGTTTAAACAGGGGCACTAATGAAAAACTGTTTTTT.

The J gene is TRBJ2-7, the V gene TRBV5-1, with 7 bases identical to TRBD1. Germline trimming cut 3 bases from V and 3 bases from J; bases unmatched to any gene: 9. CDR1 is SGHRS, CDR2 YFSETQ, per germline. There are 15 residues in the CDR3. The CDR3 nucleotides read TGCGCCAGCAGCTCCGGACAGGCCCTAGTCTACGAGCAGTACTTC. This sequence encodes CASSSGQALVYEQYF.

The chain combines TRBV19 with TRBJ1-4, with D possibly TRBD1 on 5 matching bases. From germline, CDR1 is LNHDA and CDR2 SQIVND (reference sequence). With 3 bases removed from V and 8 bases from J, the gap between germline ends came to 16 bases. The CDR3 extends over 15 amino acids. In DNA form, the CDR3 reads TGTGCCAGTAGTATCAAGGGGCAGCTTAGGGAAAAACTGTTTTTT. It is translated as CASSIKGQLREKLFF.

The genes are TRBV9 and TRBJ1-2; D gene ambiguous. Germline loops: CDR1 SGDLS, CDR2 YYNGEE. With 4 bases removed from V and 4 bases from J, the gap between germline ends came to 11 bases. This CDR3 is built from 13 residues. The CDR3 nucleotides are TGTGCCAGCAGCATTAGCGACGGCTATGGCTACACCTTC. Its protein is CASSISDGYGYTF.